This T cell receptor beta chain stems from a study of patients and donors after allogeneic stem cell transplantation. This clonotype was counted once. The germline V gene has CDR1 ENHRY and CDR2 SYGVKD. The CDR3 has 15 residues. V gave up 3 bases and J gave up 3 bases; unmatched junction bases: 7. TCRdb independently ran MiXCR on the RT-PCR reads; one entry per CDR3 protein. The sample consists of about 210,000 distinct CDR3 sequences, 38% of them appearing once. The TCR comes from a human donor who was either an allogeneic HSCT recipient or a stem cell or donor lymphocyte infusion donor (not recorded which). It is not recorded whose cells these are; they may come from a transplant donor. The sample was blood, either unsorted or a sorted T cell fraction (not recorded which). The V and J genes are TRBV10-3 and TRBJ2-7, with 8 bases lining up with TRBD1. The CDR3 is CAISEPGTGDYEQYF. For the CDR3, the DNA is TGTGCCATCAGTGAACCCGGGACAGGAGACTACGAGCAGTACTTC.